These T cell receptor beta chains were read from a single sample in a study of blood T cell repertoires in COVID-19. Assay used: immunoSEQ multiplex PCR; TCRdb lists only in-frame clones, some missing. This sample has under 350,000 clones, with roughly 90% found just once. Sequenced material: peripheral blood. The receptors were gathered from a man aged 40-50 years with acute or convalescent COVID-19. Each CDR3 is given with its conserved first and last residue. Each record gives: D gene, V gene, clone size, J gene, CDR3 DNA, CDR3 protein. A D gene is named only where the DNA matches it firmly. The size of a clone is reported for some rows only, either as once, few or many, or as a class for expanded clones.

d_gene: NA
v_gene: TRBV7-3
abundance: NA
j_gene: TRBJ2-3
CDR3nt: TGTGCCAGCAGCTTAAGTGGGGGGAGCACAGATACGCAGTATTTT
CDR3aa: CASSLSGGSTDTQYF

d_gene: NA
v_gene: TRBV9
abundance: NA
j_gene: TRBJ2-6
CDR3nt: TGTGCCAGCAGGCGAGGAGACTCTGGGGCCAACGTCCTGACTTTC
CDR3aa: CASRRGDSGANVLTF

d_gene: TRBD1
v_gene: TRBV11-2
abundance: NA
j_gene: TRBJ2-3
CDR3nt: TGTGCCAGCAGCTTAAATCCCGTGGACAGGGATACCACAGATACGCAGTATTTT
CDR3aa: CASSLNPVDRDTTDTQYF

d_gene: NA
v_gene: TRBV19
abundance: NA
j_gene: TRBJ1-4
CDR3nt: TGTGCCAGTAATGGGGGCTTCACAACTAATGAAAAACTGTTTTTT
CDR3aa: CASNGGFTTNEKLFF

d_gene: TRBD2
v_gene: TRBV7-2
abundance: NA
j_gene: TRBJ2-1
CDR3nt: TGTGCCAGCAGCCCATCGGGACTAGCGGGGGTTGAGCAGTTCTTC
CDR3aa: CASSPSGLAGVEQFF

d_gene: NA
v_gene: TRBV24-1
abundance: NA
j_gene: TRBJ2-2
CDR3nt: TGTGCCACCAGTGATTGGCCAAACACCGGGGAGCTGTTTTTT
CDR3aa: CATSDWPNTGELFF

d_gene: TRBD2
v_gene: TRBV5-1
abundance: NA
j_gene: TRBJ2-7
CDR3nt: TGCGCCAGCAGCCCTGGGGAGGGAAGGGCCCACGAGCAGTACTTC
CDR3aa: CASSPGEGRAHEQYF

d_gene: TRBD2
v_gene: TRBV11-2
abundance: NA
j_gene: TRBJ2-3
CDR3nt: TGTGCCAGCAGTTTTTTAGCGGGGGGGGCAGATACGCAGTATTTT
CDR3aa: CASSFLAGGADTQYF

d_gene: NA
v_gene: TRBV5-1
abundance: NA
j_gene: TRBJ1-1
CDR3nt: TGCGCCAGCAGCTTGGGCGGGACCCAGTACTCAGAAGCTTTCTTT
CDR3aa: CASSLGGTQYSEAFF

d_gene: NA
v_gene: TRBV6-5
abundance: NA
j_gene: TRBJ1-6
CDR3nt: TGTGCCACTCAGGACTGGAATTCACCCCTCCACTTT
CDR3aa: CATQDWNSPLHF

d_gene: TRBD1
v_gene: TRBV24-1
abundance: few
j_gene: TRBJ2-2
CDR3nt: TGTGCCACCAGTGGGGGGACAGGGAGGGGGGAGCTGTTTTTT
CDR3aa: CATSGGTGRGELFF

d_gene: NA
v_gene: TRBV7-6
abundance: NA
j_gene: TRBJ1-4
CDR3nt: TGTGCCAGCAGCATTCGATCTCAGGGTGTCAATGAAAAACTGTTTTTT
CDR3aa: CASSIRSQGVNEKLFF

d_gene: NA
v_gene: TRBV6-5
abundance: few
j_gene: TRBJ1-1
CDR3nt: TGTGCCAGCTCTACAGGGTCTGAAGCTTTCTTT
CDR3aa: CASSTGSEAFF

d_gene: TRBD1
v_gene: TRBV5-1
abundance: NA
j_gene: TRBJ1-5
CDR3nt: TGCGCCAGCAGCTTACAGGGGGCGTCTCAGCCCCAGCATTTT
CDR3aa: CASSLQGASQPQHF

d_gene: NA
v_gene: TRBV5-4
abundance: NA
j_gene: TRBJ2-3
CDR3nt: TGTGCCAGCAGCTCGGGACTCCAGCTCACCGCAACAGATACGCAGTATTTT
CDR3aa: CASSSGLQLTATDTQYF

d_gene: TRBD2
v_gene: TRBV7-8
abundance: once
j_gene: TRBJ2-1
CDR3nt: TGTGCCAGCAGCTCCCGCGGGGGGGTCTACAATGAGCAGTTCTTC
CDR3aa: CASSSRGGVYNEQFF

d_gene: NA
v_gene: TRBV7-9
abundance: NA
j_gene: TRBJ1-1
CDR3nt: TGTGCCAGCAGCCCTTCGCTTACAGGGTGGGCTGAAGCTTTCTTT
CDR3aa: CASSPSLTGWAEAFF

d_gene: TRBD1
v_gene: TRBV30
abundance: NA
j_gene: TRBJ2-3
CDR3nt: TGTGCCTGGAGTGAGGACAGGGGGCGAGATACGCAGTATTTT
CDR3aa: CAWSEDRGRDTQYF

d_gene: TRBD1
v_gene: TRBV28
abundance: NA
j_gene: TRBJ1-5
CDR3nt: TGTGCCAGCAGTTTAGGCCGGGACAGGCTTTCCCCCCAGCATTTT
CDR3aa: CASSLGRDRLSPQHF

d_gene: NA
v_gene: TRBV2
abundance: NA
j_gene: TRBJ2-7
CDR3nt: TGTGCCAGCAGTGCTAGCCCTTACGAGCAGTACTTC
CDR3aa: CASSASPYEQYF

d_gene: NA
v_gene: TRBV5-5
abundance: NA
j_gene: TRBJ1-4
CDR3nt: TGTGCCAGCAGCTTGGTGAGGCGGGGTGAAAAACTGTTTTTT
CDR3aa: CASSLVRRGEKLFF

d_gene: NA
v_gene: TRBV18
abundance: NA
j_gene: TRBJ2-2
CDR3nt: TGTGCCAGCAGAAGGGAGTTAAACACCGGGGAGCTGTTTTTT
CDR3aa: CASRRELNTGELFF

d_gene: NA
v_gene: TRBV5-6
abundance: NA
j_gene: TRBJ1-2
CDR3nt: TGTGCCAGCAGCGGACTAACCTATGGCTACACCTTC
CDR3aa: CASSGLTYGYTF

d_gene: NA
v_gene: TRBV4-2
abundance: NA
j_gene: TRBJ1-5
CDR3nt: TGTGCCAGCAGCCAAGGGGTCGCGGAGGGCAATCAGCCCCAGCATTTT
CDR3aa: CASSQGVAEGNQPQHF

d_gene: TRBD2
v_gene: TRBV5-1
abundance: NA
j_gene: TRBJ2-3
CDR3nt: TGCGCCAGCAGCTCGGGGCATTCGCGCGGGGGGCTCACAGATACGCAGTATTTT
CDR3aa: CASSSGHSRGGLTDTQYF

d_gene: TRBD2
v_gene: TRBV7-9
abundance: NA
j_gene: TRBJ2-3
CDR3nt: TGTGCCAGCAGCTTAGGGCTAGCGGTAGATACGCAGTATTTT
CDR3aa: CASSLGLAVDTQYF

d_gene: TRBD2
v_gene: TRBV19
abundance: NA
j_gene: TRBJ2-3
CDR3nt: TGTGCCAGTAGTATTGGTAGCGGGGGGGCCAGGGATACGCAGTATTTT
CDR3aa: CASSIGSGGARDTQYF

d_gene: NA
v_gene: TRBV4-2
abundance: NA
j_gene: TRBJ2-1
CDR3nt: TGTGCCAGCAGCCGACTAGGACAGGCGAGCTCCTACAATGAGCAGTTCTTC
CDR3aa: CASSRLGQASSYNEQFF

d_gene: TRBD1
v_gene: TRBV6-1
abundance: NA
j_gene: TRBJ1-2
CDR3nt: TGTGCCAGCAGTGAAGGGGGGACAGTTTACTATGGCTACACCTTC
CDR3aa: CASSEGGTVYYGYTF

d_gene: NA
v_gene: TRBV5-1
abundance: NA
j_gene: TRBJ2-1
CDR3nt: TGCGCCAGCAGCTTGGTGACAGTAAACAATGAGCAGTTCTTC
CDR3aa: CASSLVTVNNEQFF

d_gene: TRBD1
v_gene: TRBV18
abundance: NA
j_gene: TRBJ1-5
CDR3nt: TGTGCCAGCTCACCTGACAGGGTAAAGCCCCAGCATTTT
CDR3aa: CASSPDRVKPQHF

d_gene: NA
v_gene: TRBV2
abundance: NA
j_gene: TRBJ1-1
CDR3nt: TGTGCCAGCAGTGAAGAGGAGGACACTGAAGCTTTCTTT
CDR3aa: CASSEEEDTEAFF

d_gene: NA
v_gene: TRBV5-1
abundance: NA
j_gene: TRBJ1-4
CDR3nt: TGCGCCAGCAGCTTGGGATATGATATCGGGGAAAAACTGTTTTTT
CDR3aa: CASSLGYDIGEKLFF

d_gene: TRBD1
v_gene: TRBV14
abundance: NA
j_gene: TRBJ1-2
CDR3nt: TGTGCCAGCAGCGATCTGGACAGGGGGCGCGTCGGCTACACCTTC
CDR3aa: CASSDLDRGRVGYTF

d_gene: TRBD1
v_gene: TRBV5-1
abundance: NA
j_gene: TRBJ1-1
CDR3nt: TGCGCCAGCAGTGATAGCGGACAGGGAAGGACTGAAGCTTTCTTT
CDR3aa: CASSDSGQGRTEAFF

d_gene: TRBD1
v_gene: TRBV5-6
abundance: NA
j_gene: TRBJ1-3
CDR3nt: TGTGCCAGCAGCACCGACAGGGGTTATGGAAACACCATATATTTT
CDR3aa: CASSTDRGYGNTIYF

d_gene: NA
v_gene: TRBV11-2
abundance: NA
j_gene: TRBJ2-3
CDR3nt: TGTGCCTCATCGGGGTCGTTCACAGATACGCAGTATTTT
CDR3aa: CASSGSFTDTQYF

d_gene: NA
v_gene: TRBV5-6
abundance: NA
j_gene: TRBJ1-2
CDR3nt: TGTGCCAGCAGCTTGGTAGGGGAGGTCTATGGCTACACCTTC
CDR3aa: CASSLVGEVYGYTF

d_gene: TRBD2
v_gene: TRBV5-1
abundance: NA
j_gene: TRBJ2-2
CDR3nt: TGCGCCAGCAGCTTAGGGACTAGCGGGTATACGAACACCGGGGAGCTGTTTTTT
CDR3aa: CASSLGTSGYTNTGELFF

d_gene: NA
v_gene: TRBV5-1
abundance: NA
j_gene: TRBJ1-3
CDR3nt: TGCGCCAGCAGTATCTCCTCTGGAAACACCATATATTTT
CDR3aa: CASSISSGNTIYF

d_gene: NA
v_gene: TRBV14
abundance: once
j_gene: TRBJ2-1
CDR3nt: TGTGCCAGCACGATAGGGAGCGATGAGCAGTTCTTC
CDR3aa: CASTIGSDEQFF

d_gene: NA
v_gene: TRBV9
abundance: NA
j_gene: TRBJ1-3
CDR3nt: TGTGCCAGCAGCGTAGATATTAGCTCTGGAAACACCATATATTTT
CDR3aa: CASSVDISSGNTIYF

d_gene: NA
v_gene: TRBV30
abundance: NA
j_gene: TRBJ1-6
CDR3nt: TGTGCCTGGAGTCGCGGGCCCCGGGATTCACCCCTCCACTTT
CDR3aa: CAWSRGPRDSPLHF

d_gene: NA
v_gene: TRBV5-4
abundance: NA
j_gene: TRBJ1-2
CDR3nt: TGTGCCAGCAGCTCCCCAAGGGAGGGAGGAATCTATGGCTACACCTTC
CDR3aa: CASSSPREGGIYGYTF

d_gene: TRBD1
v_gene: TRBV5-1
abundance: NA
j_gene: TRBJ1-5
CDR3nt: TGCGCCAGCACCCTCACCCCGACGGGTACAGGGGCCCAGCATTTT
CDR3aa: CASTLTPTGTGAQHF

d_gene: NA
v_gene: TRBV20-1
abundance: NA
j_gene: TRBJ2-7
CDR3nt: TGCAGTGCTAGTGCGACCCCCGCGGGACCCTACGAGCAGTACTTC
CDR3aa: CSASATPAGPYEQYF

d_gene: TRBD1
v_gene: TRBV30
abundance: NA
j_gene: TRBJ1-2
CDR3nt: TGTGCCTGGAGTCCCATTGGAGGGGGCATCTATGGCTACACCTTC
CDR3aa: CAWSPIGGGIYGYTF

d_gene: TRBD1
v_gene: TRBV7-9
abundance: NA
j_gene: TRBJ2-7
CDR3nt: TGTGCCAGCAGGGGGACAGGGAGGGGCGAGCAGTACTTC
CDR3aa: CASRGTGRGEQYF

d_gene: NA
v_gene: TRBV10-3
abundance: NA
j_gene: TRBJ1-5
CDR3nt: TGTGCCATCAGTGATTCAGGGTTACAGCCCCAGCATTTT
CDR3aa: CAISDSGLQPQHF

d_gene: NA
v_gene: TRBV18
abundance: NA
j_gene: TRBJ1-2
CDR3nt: TGTGCCAGCTCACCGACGGAGGAGAACTATGGCTACACCTTC
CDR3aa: CASSPTEENYGYTF

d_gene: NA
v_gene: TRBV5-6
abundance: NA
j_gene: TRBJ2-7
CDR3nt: TGTGCCAGCAGCTTCATAGGAACAGGGAACTACGAGCAGTACTTC
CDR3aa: CASSFIGTGNYEQYF